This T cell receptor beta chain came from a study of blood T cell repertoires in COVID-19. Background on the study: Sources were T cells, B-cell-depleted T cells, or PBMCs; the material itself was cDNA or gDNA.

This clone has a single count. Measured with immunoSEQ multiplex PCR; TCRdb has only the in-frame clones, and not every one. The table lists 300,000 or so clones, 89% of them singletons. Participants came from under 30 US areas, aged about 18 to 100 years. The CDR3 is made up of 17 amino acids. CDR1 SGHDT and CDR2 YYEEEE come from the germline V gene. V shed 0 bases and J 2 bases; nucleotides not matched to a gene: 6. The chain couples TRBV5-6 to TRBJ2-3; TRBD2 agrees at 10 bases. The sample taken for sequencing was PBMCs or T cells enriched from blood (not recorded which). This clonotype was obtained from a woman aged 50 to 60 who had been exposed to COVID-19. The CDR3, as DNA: TGTGCCAGCAGCTTGGAGCGGGGGGGACGCTACACAGATACGCAGTATTTT. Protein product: CASSLERGGRYTDTQYF. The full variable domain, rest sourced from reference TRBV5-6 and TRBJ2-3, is DAGVTQSPTHLIKTRGQQVTLRCSPKSGHDTVSWYQQALGQGPQFIFQYYEEEERQRGNFPDRFSGHQFPNYSSELNVNALLLGDSALYLCASSLERGGRYTDTQYFGPGTRLTVL.